This T cell receptor (beta chain) stems from a study of CD8 T cells in cerebrospinal fluid in Alzheimer's disease. At the level of the study: Two single-cell methods, plate-based nested PCR and droplet-based sequencing, assessed CSF clonal expansion. Study outcomes and limitations: Healthy subjects less often had a clone of at least 3% than Alzheimer's patients. Patients with mild cognitive impairment or Alzheimer's disease had a larger top CSF clone percentage than controls.

This clonotype counts as medium-sized (0.01 to 0.1%) by frequency. Its antigen is not identified. CSF cells underwent 10X single-cell V(D)J and 5' gene-expression profiling. After re-calling the 10x single-cell sequencing reads, TCRdb lists one entry per CDR3 protein, DNA absent. The sample spans over 850 distinct CDR3 sequences; the ten largest clones claim around 9.6%. Germline V gene sequence: CDR1 KGHSH, CDR2 LQKENI. This CDR3 spans 18 amino acids. The sequence came from a human donor in good health. The sequencing input was cerebrospinal fluid. The chain couples TRBV18 to TRBJ2-2; TCRdb lists TRBD1, though no DNA is available to test this call. The CDR3 reads CASSHRTAGQGNTGELFF.